This paragraph covers one T cell receptor beta chain sequence. Its antigen is unknown. The source of the sample is a study of T cell responses to AZD1222 COVID-19 vaccine. On the study more broadly: It was second doses at about 4 or about 12 weeks that were pooled.

Findings and caveats of the study: In a largely white British group with more females than males, clonal diversity was possibly underestimated. Only a handful of people who got AZD1222 tested seropositive at baseline. Spike as a whole was targeted by vaccine-associated CD4 TCRs, dominant at 160-218 and 743-854.

Sequenced by immunoSEQ multiplex PCR; TCRdb stores in-frame clones only, minus some. The sample lists around 100,000 clones, more than 75% occurring once. V lost 5 bases to trimming and J lost 1 base, with 11 bases between them. This CDR3 has 14 amino acids. Germline assignment: CDR1 SSHAT and CDR2 FNYEAQ (reference sequence). The sequence was obtained from an adult in good health. Sample: peripheral blood, taken on day 0 of AZD1222 vaccination. This chain joins TRBV7-7 and TRBJ2-5, with D perhaps TRBD1 (6 bases). CDR3 DNA: TGTGCCAGCAGCCCCACAGGGACCCAAGAGACCCAGTACTTC. Encoded protein: CASSPTGTQETQYF.